Listed below are T cell receptor beta chains from one sample, sequenced in a study of patients and donors after allogeneic stem cell transplantation. TCRdb passed the RT-PCR reads through MiXCR, listing each CDR3 protein once. The data show some 960,000 distinct CDR3 sequences, about 20% seen once. Sequenced sample: blood, either unsorted or a sorted T cell fraction (not recorded which). The receptors shown here come from a human donor who was either an allogeneic HSCT recipient or a stem cell or donor lymphocyte infusion donor (not recorded which). It is not recorded whose cells these are; they may come from a transplant donor. CDR3s include the opening cysteine and the closing phenylalanine or tryptophan. Each record gives: D gene, J gene, clone size, V gene, CDR3 DNA, CDR3 protein. The D gene is left open where the match is weak. Some rows have no size entry. The others give once, few or many, or a class for an expanded clone.

NA	TRBJ2-1	many	TRBV4-2	TGTGCCAGCAGCCAAGATAGGGATGAGCAGTTCTTC	CASSQDRDEQFF
NA	TRBJ2-2	few	TRBV24-1	TGTGCCACCGGCCCGGGACCGGGGTTCGTCGGGGAGCTGTTTTTT	CATGPGPGFVGELFF
NA	TRBJ1-2	few	TRBV9	TGTGCCAGCAGCCGAGGCCGGGAGTTCAGACCCTACGCCTTC	CASSRGREFRPYAF
NA	TRBJ1-6	NA	TRBV4-1	TGCGCCAGCAGCCGAGAGGTCTTGTGGGGGGGATCACCCCTCCACTTT	CASSREVLWGGSPLHF
NA	TRBJ2-3	many	TRBV18	TGTGCCAGCTCACCATTCCGGGATGCAGATACGCAGTATTTT	CASSPFRDADTQYF
TRBD2	TRBJ2-7	NA	TRBV20-1	TGCAGTGCTAGGAGGACTAGCGGGGGCTACGAGCAGTACTTC	CSARRTSGGYEQYF
NA	TRBJ2-7	few	TRBV4-1	TGCGCCAGCAGCCAAGACATGGACAATAGCTACGAGCAGTACTTC	CASSQDMDNSYEQYF
NA	TRBJ2-1	few	TRBV27	TGTGCCAGCAGTTTACAGGGGGGCCATAGCAATGAGCAGTTCTTC	CASSLQGGHSNEQFF
NA	TRBJ1-6	NA	TRBV12-5	TGTGCTAGTGGTTTGGCCGGGTCGTCACCCCTCCACTTT	CASGLAGSSPLHF
NA	TRBJ2-4	many	TRBV20-1	TGCAGCGCCACCGGGGCCAAAAACATTCAGTACTTC	CSATGAKNIQYF
NA	TRBJ2-7	many	TRBV27	TGTGCCAGCAGGGGGGCTTCCTACGAGCAGTACTTC	CASRGASYEQYF
NA	TRBJ1-1	NA	TRBV5-4	TGTGCCAGCAACGACCAGGGCCAGAACACTGAAGCTTTCTTT	CASNDQGQNTEAFF
NA	TRBJ2-3	few	TRBV6-2/TRBV6-3	TGTGCCAGCAGCCTCCCGGACAGCACAGATACGCAGTATTTT	CASSLPDSTDTQYF
TRBD1	TRBJ2-7	few	TRBV5-1	TGCGCCAGCAGCGCAGACGGGACAGGGACCCCCGAGCAGTACTTC	CASSADGTGTPEQYF
TRBD1	TRBJ2-1	few	TRBV6-2/TRBV6-3	TGTGCCAGCAGTGAAACCGACAGGGGTATCACCTACAATGAGCAGTTCTTC	CASSETDRGITYNEQFF
NA	TRBJ2-1	NA	TRBV2	TGTGCCAGCAGTGAAGATGCCCACAGCGATGAGCAGTTCTTC	CASSEDAHSDEQFF
TRBD1	TRBJ1-1	NA	TRBV7-9	TGTGCCAGCAGCTTAACAGGGGGAGGAATGAACACTGAAGCTTTCTTT	CASSLTGGGMNTEAFF
TRBD1	TRBJ1-1	NA	TRBV12-3/TRBV12-4	TGTGCCAGCAGTCAACAGACAGGGGTGGGCACTGAAGCTTTCTTT	CASSQQTGVGTEAFF
NA	TRBJ1-2	few	TRBV12-3/TRBV12-4	TGTGCCAGCAGTTTTTGGGGAAACTATGGCTACACCTTC	CASSFWGNYGYTF
TRBD2	TRBJ2-2	few	TRBV20-1	TGCAGTGCTAGAGCCCGGCCGACTAGCGGGAACACCGGGGAGCTGTTTTTT	CSARARPTSGNTGELFF
TRBD2	TRBJ2-1	NA	TRBV12-3/TRBV12-4	TGTGCCAGCAGTACCGGACTAGGCGGGGATGAGCAGTTCTTC	CASSTGLGGDEQFF
NA	TRBJ1-1	NA	TRBV4-1	TGCGCCAGCAGCTACGCAGGTACCAGTTCAAACACTGAAGCTTTCTTT	CASSYAGTSSNTEAFF
TRBD2	TRBJ2-1	few	TRBV6-1	TGTGCCAGCAGTGCCCTCGCGGGAGGAAACAATGAGCAGTTCTTC	CASSALAGGNNEQFF
TRBD1	TRBJ1-1	NA	TRBV10-3	TGTGCCATCAGTACAGACGTGCGGGACAGGAACCCCATGAACACTGAAGCTTTCTTT	CAISTDVRDRNPMNTEAFF
TRBD2	TRBJ2-3	NA	TRBV6-1	TGTGCCAGTTCTGGGACTAGGATTGTGGATACGCAGTATTTT	CASSGTRIVDTQYF
NA	TRBJ1-2	once	TRBV29-1	TGCAGCGGAGCCCCGAGACAGCCTCTCAAGGGCTACACCTTC	CSGAPRQPLKGYTF
TRBD1	TRBJ2-7	few	TRBV5-1	TGCGCCAGCAGCTTGGACCGGGACAGGGGGACCTACGAGCAGTACTTC	CASSLDRDRGTYEQYF
TRBD1	TRBJ1-1	NA	TRBV11-3	TGTGCCAGCAGCCCAGGGGGCGCGGTGAACACTGAAGCTTTCTTT	CASSPGGAVNTEAFF
NA	TRBJ2-1	NA	TRBV24-1	TGTGCCACCAGTGATTCAGGGACTCCTAGGAATGAGCAGTTCTTC	CATSDSGTPRNEQFF
NA	TRBJ1-2	NA	TRBV20-1	TGCAGTGCTAGAGGGACAGACTATGGCTACACCTTC	CSARGTDYGYTF
NA	TRBJ2-3	few	TRBV24-1	TGTGCCACCAGTTCCCAGCGGGATACGCAGTATTTT	CATSSQRDTQYF
NA	TRBJ1-1	many	TRBV12-3/TRBV12-4	TGTGCCAGCAGTATCAGGGGGAACACTGAAGCTTTCTTT	CASSIRGNTEAFF
TRBD1	TRBJ2-7	many	TRBV5-1	TGCGCCAGCAGTCGTACCGGGACAGGGAACTACGAGCAGTACTTC	CASSRTGTGNYEQYF
NA	TRBJ1-4	few	TRBV5-1	TGCGCCAGCAGCTCGGGGCCCGGAGGTGGAAAACTGTTTTTT	CASSSGPGGGKLFF
TRBD1	TRBJ2-2	few	TRBV29-1	TGCAGCGTTGGACGAGAACAGGGGGTATGGTTGACCGGGGAGCTGTTTTTT	CSVGREQGVWLTGELFF
TRBD2	TRBJ2-7	NA	TRBV6-2/TRBV6-3	TGTGCCAGCAGTTTCCTCGGCGGGAGGGTAAACGAGCAGTACTTC	CASSFLGGRVNEQYF
TRBD2	TRBJ2-1	few	TRBV24-1	TGTGCCACCAGTGATACGAGGCTAGCGGTCTACAATGAGCAGTTCTTC	CATSDTRLAVYNEQFF